The clone carrying this TCR beta chain was seen repeatedly, ten times or more. Germline loops: CDR1 MNHEY, CDR2 SMNVEV (reference sequence). The CDR3 has 16 amino acids. The germline V and J ends were trimmed by 0 bases and 0 bases, with 9 bases remaining between them. TCRdb reprocessed the RT-PCR reads with MiXCR, giving one entry per CDR3 protein. The data show about 680,000 distinct CDR3 sequences, with approximately 15% seen just once and around 3.3% held by the top ten. Sample: memory CD4+ T cells from blood. The J gene is TRBJ1-3, the V gene TRBV27, with D maybe TRBD1 (5 bases). This TCR derives from a female donor in good health, serving as a healthy control. CDR3 nucleotide sequence: TGTGCCAGCAGTTTATCAGGGGTACTCTCTGGAAACACCATATATTTT. Translating gives CASSLSGVLSGNTIYF.